The source of this T cell receptor beta chain is a study of blood T cell repertoires in COVID-19. Looking at the study overall: There were acute and convalescent COVID-19 samples, and they came from the United States, Italy and Spain. T cells, B-cell-depleted T cells, or PBMCs provided the cDNA or gDNA that served as material.

Per the study methods: Cell counts per sample came from amplifying reference gene primers. The protocol was immunoSEQ multiplex PCR, while the TCRdb copy is restricted to in-frame clones and leaves out a portion. The V and J calls and the clone size are those of that table, but D and trimming were determined from the DNA. The profile covers roughly 250,000 clones, with around four fifths appearing a single time and under 4.5% taken by the ten largest. The germline gives CDR1 SQVTM, CDR2 ANQGSEA. With 6 bases clipped from V and 8 bases from J, the junction kept 15 bases outside the gene matches. CDR3 size: 14 residues.

The chain combines TRBV29-1 with TRBJ1-2; TRBD1 aligns across 7 bases. Material: peripheral blood. This TCR was sampled from a woman aged 40 to 49 with active or convalescent COVID-19. This CDR3 reads CSVSGQSGVYGYTF. Here the CDR3 DNA reads TGCAGCGTGTCGGGACAGTCAGGTGTTTACGGCTACACCTTC.